The text below deals with one TCR beta chain. This clonotype was seen at least ten times. Its antigen has not been determined. No base qualities exist here, and no much larger clone lies one base off it. This sample stems from a study of T-cell reconstitution after alpha-beta-depleted transplantation in children (dated by TCRdb to the mid-2010s). Regarding the study in general: T-cell immune reconstitution after TCRalphabeta/CD19-depleted allogeneic hematopoietic cell transplantation in children was quantitatively tracked in the study by means of TCR repertoire profiling. Findings and caveats that apply to the study as a whole: In some patients, the high TCRbeta diversity seen at day 60 was put down to recipient T cells and intrathymic progenitors that had survived conditioning. Hyperexpanded clone frequencies declined over subsequent months; after one year, T-cell counts and TCRbeta diversity were mostly attributed to newly produced T cells. The apparently early recovery of alphabetaT-cell counts about two months after transplant reportedly depended on only several hundred rapidly expanded clones that came from non-depleted graft cells.

Library generation was performed with PCR. The run used an Illumina HiSeq 2500. Molecular barcoding was employed in the preparation of TCR libraries, with unique molecular identifiers being used to normalize TCRbeta repertoire quantification. Clones were called with MiXCR by TCRdb after fastp trimmed the public reads at Q25, and only in-frame beta chains were retained. Rows are combined by CDR3 protein, so each entry shows the most common genes and DNA. The sample table lists 200,000 or so distinct CDR3 sequences, 5.5% to 7% of them with a count of one. The ten largest make up 4.5% to 5.5% of the sample. V and J lose 2 bases and 3 bases, and a span of 8 bases separates them. The germline V gene supplies CDR1 LGHNA and CDR2 YSLEER. The CDR3 runs 13 residues from the cysteine to the phenylalanine. CDR3 DNA is the only sequence kept; it has 39 bases, read in frame from the first base. Read against the paper, the sample's treatment or condition label means: allogeneic hematopoietic cell transplantation with graft depleted of TCRalphabeta T cells and CD19 B cells. The children who served as transplant recipients had been given grafts of TCRalphabeta/CD19-depleted allogeneic hematopoietic cells.

The TCR comes from a girl less than two years old with combined immunodeficiency, due to receive a stem cell transplant. The chain employs TRBV4-3 and TRBJ2-7; the D gene is not confidently resolved. The material sequenced was PBMCs, taken before TCRalphabeta/CD19-depleted stem cell transplant. The bases read TGCGCCAGCAGCCAACGCCGGGTCTACGAGCAGTACTTC. It is translated as CASSQRRVYEQYF.